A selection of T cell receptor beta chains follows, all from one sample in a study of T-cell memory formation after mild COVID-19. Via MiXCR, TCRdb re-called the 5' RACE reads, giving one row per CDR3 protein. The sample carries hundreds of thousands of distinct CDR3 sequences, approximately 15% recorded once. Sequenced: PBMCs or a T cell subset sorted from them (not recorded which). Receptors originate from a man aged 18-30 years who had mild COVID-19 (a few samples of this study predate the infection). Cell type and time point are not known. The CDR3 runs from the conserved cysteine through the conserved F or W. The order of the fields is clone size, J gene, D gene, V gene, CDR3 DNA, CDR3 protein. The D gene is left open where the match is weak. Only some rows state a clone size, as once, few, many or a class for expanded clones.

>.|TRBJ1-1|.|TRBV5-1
TGCGCCAGCAGCTTGGTGGGGTGGGGCACTGAAGCTTTCTTT
CASSLVGWGTEAFF
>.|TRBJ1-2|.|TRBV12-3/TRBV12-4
TGTGCCAGCACCAGCAGCAACTATGGCTACACCTTC
CASTSSNYGYTF
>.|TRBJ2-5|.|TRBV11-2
TGTGCCAGCAGCTTAAGCTTGGAGACCCAGTACTTC
CASSLSLETQYF
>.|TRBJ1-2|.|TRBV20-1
TGCAGTGCTGGCGACAGCCCTTATGGCTACACCTTC
CSAGDSPYGYTF
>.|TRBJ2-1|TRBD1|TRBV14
TGTGCCAGCAGCCTAATAGGGGGCGCAGGTTACAATGAGCAGTTCTTC
CASSLIGGAGYNEQFF
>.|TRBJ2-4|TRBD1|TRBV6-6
TGTGCCAGCCTTACCGGGACAGGGGGCGCGATTCAGTACTTC
CASLTGTGGAIQYF
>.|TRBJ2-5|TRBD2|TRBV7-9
TGTGCCAGCAGCTTAACGGGACTAGCGGAGACCCAGTACTTC
CASSLTGLAETQYF
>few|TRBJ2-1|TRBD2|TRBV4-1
TGCGCCAGCAAAAGGACTAGCGGGGTCTACAATGAGCAGTTCTTC
CASKRTSGVYNEQFF
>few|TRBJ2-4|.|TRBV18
TGTGCCAGCTCACCTCCAAACAGGGAATGGGACATTCAGTACTTC
CASSPPNREWDIQYF
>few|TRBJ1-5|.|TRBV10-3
TGTGCCACAAGAGCCCCGGACAGATATCAGCCCCAGCATTTT
CATRAPDRYQPQHF
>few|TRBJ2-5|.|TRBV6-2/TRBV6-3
TGTGCCAGCAGTGGAAGGGGGGAAGATGAGACCCAGTACTTC
CASSGRGEDETQYF
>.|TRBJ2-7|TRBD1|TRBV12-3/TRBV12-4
TGTGCCAGCAGTTTGGGGACAGGGGCATCCGAGCAGTACTTC
CASSLGTGASEQYF
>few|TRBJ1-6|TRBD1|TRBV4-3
TGCGCCAGCAGCCAAGAGGGACAGGGTGGTTCACCCCTCCACTTT
CASSQEGQGGSPLHF
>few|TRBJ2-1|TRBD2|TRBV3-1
TGTGCCAGCAGCCAAGAGGCCCGGGGGGGACCGCATGGGGAGCAGTTCTTC
CASSQEARGGPHGEQFF
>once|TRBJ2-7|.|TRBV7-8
TGTGCCAGCAGCTTATCGTGGGGACCGGCCTACGAGCTGTACTTC
CASSLSWGPAYELYF
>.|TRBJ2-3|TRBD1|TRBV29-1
TGCAGCGTTGAGGGACAGGGTGGCACAGATACGCAGTATTTT
CSVEGQGGTDTQYF
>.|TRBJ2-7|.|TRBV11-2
TGTGCCAGCAGCTTAGATCAACGGCAGGGGAGCTCCTACGAGCAGTACTTC
CASSLDQRQGSSYEQYF
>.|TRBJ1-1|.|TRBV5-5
TGTGCCACCGACCTGGGGACTGAAGCTTTCTTT
CATDLGTEAFF
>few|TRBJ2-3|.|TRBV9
TGTGCCAGCAGCGTAGATGGCGGGACCGCCATAGATACGCAGTATTTT
CASSVDGGTAIDTQYF
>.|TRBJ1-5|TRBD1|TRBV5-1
TGCGCCAGCAGCCCCATGCCGGGACAGGATAGCAATCAGCCCCAGCATTTT
CASSPMPGQDSNQPQHF
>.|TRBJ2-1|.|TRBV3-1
TGTGCCAGCAGCCAGTACGCCCTTGCGGGGAGCCGTCCTGCCGGTGAGCAGTTCTTC
CASSQYALAGSRPAGEQFF
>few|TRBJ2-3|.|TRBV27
TGTGCCAGCAGTTTAGCCGGGGGATTGATGCCAGATACGCAGTATTTT
CASSLAGGLMPDTQYF
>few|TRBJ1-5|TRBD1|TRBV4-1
TGCGCCAGCAGCGATCACAGGGGGACGGGGCAGCCCCAGCATTTT
CASSDHRGTGQPQHF
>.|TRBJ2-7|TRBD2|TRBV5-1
TGCGCCAGCAGCGTACTAGCGGGGGAGCAGTACTTC
CASSVLAGEQYF
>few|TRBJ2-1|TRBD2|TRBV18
TGTGCCAGCTCACTCCACATGGGACTAGCGGGGGGCCTCTATGAGCAGTTCTTC
CASSLHMGLAGGLYEQFF
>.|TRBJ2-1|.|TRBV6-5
TGTGCCAGCAGTTACTGGGCAGGCGCCAATGAGCAGTTCTTC
CASSYWAGANEQFF
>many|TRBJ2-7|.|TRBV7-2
TGTGCCAGCAGCCTGAATTGGGGGGAGCAGTACTTC
CASSLNWGEQYF
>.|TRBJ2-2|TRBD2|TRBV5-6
TGTGCCAGCAGCTCAGCGGGGGGCTATCCCGGGGAGCTGTTTTTT
CASSSAGGYPGELFF
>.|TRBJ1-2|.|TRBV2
TGTGCCAGCAGTGAGACTTTCCCCTTTGGCTACACCTTC
CASSETFPFGYTF
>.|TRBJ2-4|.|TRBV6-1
TGTGCCAGCAAGAGGGGCGTCGGGGGCTGGGGCGGCATTCAGTACTTC
CASKRGVGGWGGIQYF
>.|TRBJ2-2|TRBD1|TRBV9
TGTGCCAGCAGCATTGGGACAGGGAACACCGGGGAGCTGTTTTTT
CASSIGTGNTGELFF
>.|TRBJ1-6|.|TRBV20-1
TGCAGTGCTTCCCGGGAGGGCCCTAATTCACCCCTCCACTTT
CSASREGPNSPLHF
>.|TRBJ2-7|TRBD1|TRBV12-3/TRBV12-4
TGTGCCAGCAGTTTACCTGACAGGGGCAGCTCCTACGAGCAGTACTTC
CASSLPDRGSSYEQYF
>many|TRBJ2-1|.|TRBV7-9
TGTGCCAGCAGCTCTACAGGAAGTTATGAGCAGTTCTTC
CASSSTGSYEQFF